Described below is a single TCR beta chain sequence and its context. This clonotype was observed many times. Its binding antigen is unknown. Base-call qualities are not available, and no considerably larger clone is one nucleotide away. V and J lose 4 bases and 6 bases, and a span of 7 bases separates them. The CDR3 spans 13 residues, from the cysteine through the phenylalanine. Of the read, only the CDR3 DNA is kept; its 39 bases are in frame from base 1. CDR1 SGHVS and CDR2 FQNEAQ are derived from the germline V gene. This entry comes from a study of T cell repertoires in cytomegalovirus infection (dated by TCRdb to between 2018 and 2020). About the full investigation: The HLA type of each donor mattered for the analysis, because public TCR beta signatures pointed to carriage of CMV infection along with the matching HLA type. Study-level results and caveats: The ex vivo response was dominated by HLA-C-restricted CMV-specific TCR beta clonotypes, and the single most frequent clonotype in two of eight donors was supplied by these HLA-C-restricted clonotypes. In both this cohort and an independent cohort of some 370 donors, the cumulative frequency of public TCR beta family members distinguished carriers of CMV infection plus the relevant HLA type.

Sequencing was carried out with an Illumina HiSeq 1500. The public reads were run again by TCRdb, first through fastp at Q25 and then through MiXCR, and only productive beta chains were kept. Rows with a matching CDR3 protein are joined into one entry that keeps the most common DNA and genes. The sample table lists around 310,000 distinct CDR3 sequences, 15% to 20% of them with a count of one. The ten largest clones take up around 13% of the sample. The sequence is built from TRBV7-8 and TRBJ1-6, with no confident D gene call. The source is a human donor in good health (CMV status not recorded). Some clones in this sample may be carry-over from other donors' samples. The sequencing sample was made of PBMCs. The CDR3 protein sequence reads: CASSWGSNSPLHF. The bases are TGTGCCAGCAGCTGGGGAAGTAATTCACCCCTCCACTTT.